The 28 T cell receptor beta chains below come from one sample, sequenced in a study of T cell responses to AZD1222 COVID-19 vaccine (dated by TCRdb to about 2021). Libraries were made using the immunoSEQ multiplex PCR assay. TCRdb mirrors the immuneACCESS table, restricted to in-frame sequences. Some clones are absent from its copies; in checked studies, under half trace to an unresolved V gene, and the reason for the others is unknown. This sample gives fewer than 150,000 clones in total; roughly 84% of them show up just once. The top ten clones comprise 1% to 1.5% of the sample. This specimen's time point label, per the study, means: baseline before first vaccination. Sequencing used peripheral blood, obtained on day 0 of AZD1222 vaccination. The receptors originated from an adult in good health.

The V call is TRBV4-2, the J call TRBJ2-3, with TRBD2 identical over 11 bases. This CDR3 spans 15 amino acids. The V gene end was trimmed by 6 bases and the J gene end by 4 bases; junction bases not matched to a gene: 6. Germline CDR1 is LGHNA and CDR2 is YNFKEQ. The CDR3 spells CASRLGTSGSDTQYF. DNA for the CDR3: TGTGCCAGCAGACTAGGGACTAGCGGATCAGATACGCAGTATTTT.

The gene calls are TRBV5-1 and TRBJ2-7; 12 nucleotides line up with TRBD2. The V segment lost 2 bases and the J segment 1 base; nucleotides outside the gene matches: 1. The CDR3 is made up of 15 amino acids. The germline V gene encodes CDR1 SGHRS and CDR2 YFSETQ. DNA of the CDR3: TGCGCCAGCAGCTTTACTAGCGGGGGGTCCTACGAGCAGTACTTC. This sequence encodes CASSFTSGGSYEQYF.

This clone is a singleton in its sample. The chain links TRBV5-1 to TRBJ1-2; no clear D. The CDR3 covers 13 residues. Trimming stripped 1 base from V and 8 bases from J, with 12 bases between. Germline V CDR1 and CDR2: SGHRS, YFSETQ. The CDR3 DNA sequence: TGCGCCAGCAGCTTGTCGGGTGCGTGGGGCTACACCTTC. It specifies CASSLSGAWGYTF.

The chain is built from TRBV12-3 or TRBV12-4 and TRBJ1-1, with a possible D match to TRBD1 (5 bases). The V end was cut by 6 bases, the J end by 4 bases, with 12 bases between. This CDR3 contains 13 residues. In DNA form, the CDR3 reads TGTGCCAGCAGGGCCGGCGGGGGCACTGAAGCTTTCTTT. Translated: CASRAGGGTEAFF.

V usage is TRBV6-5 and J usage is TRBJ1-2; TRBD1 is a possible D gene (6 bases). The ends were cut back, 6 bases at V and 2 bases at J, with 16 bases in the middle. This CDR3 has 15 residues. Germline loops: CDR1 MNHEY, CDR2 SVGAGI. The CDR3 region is CASRTARGSNYGYTF. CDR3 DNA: TGTGCCAGCAGAACCGCGAGGGGGTCGAACTATGGCTACACCTTC.

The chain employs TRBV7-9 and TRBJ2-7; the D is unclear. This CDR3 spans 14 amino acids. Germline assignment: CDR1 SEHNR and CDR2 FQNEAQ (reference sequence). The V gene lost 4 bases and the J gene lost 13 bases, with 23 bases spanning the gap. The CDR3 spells CASSSTSDRETVYF. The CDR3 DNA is TGTGCCAGCAGCTCGACAAGCGACCGAGAGACCGTCTACTTC.

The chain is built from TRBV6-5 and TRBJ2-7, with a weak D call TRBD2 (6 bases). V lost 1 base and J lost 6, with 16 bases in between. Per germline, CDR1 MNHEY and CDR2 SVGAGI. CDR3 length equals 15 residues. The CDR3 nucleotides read TGTGCCAGCAGTTACTTGGCGGGACTCCCCAGCGAGCAGTACTTC. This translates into CASSYLAGLPSEQYF.

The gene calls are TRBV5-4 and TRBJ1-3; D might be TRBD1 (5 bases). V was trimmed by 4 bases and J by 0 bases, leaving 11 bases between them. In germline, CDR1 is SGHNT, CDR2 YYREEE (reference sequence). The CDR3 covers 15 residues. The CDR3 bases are TGTGCCAGCAGCGGACGGGGGAGCTCTGGAAACACCATATATTTT. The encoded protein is CASSGRGSSGNTIYF.

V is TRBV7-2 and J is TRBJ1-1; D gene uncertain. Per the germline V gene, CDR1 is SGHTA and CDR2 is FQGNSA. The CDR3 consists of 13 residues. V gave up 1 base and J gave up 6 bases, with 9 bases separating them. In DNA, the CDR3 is TGTGCCAGCAGCTTAGATTCAATCGCTGAAGCTTTCTTT. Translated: CASSLDSIAEAFF.

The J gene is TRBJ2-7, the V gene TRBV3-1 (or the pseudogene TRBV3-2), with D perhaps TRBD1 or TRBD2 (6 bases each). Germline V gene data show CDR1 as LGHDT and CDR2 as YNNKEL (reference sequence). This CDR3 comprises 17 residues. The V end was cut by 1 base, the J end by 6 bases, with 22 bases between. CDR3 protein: CASSQVFRGRGWLEQYF. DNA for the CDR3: TGTGCCAGCAGCCAAGTCTTCCGGGGGCGCGGATGGCTCGAGCAGTACTTC.

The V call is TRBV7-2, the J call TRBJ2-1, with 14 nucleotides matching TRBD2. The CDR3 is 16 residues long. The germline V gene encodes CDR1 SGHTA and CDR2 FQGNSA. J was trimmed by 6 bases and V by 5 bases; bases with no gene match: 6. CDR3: CASSPTSGGAVNEQFF. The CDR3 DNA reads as TGTGCCAGCAGCCCGACTAGCGGGGGGGCGGTCAATGAGCAGTTCTTC.

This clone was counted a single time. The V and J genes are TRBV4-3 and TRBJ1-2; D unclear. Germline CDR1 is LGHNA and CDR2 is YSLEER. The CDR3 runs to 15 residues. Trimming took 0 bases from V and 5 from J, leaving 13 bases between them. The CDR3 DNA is TGCGCCAGCAGCCAAGACATGGTCGGTCCGTATGGCTACACCTTC. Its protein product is CASSQDMVGPYGYTF.

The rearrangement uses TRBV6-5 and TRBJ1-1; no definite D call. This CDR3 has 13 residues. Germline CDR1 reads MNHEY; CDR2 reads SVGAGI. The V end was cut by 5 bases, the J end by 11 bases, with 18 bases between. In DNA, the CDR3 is TGTGCCAGCAGTACGTTAGACCGGAGGGAGGCTTTCTTT. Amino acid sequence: CASSTLDRREAFF.

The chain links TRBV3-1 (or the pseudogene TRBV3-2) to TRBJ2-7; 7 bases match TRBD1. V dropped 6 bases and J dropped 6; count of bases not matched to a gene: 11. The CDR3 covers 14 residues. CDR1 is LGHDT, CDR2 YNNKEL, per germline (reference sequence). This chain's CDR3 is CASSATGARGEQYF. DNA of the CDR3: TGTGCCAGCAGTGCAACAGGGGCTCGGGGCGAGCAGTACTTC.

The CDR3 nucleotides read TGTGCCAGCATGTACAGGGGGCTTAGCACTGAAGCTTTCTTT. Translating gives CASMYRGLSTEAFF. This chain connects TRBV5-5 to TRBJ1-1; 9 positions agree with TRBD1. V trimming: 6 bases; J trimming: 4 bases; junction bases outside the gene matches: 7. Germline V gene lookup returns CDR1 SGHKS and CDR2 YYEKEE (reference sequence). This CDR3 contains 14 residues.

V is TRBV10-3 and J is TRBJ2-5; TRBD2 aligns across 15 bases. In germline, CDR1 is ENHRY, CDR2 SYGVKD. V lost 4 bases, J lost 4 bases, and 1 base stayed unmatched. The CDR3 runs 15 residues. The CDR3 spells CAISAGLAGGETQYF. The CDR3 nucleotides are TGTGCCATCAGTGCGGGACTAGCGGGGGGAGAGACCCAGTACTTC.

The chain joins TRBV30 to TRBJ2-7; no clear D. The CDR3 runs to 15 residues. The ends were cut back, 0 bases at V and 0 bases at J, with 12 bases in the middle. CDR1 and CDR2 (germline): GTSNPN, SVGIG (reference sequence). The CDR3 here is CAWSVFGGGSYEQYF. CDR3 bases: TGTGCCTGGAGTGTCTTCGGTGGTGGCTCCTACGAGCAGTACTTC.

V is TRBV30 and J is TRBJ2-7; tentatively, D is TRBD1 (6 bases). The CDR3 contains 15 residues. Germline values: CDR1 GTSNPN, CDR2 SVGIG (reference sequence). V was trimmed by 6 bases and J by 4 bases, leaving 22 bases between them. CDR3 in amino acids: CACSLLRDIVYEQYF. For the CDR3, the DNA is TGTGCCTGCTCTCTATTAAGGGACATTGTTTACGAGCAGTACTTC.

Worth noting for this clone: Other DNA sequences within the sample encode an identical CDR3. This chain's CDR3 is CATSRVGGINTIYF. The CDR3 DNA reads as TGTGCCACCAGCAGAGTCGGGGGAATAAACACCATATATTTT. V usage is TRBV15 and J usage is TRBJ1-3; TRBD1 might be the D (5 bases). The V gene's germline CDR1 is LNHNV and CDR2 YYDKDF (reference sequence). V lost 1 base and J lost 6, with 10 bases in between. The CDR3 spans 14 residues.

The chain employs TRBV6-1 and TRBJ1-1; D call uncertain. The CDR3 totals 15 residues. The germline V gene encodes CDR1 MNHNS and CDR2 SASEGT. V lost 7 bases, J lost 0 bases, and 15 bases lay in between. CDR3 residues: CASITERFLNTEAFF. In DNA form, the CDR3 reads TGTGCCAGCATTACTGAGCGCTTTTTGAACACTGAAGCTTTCTTT.

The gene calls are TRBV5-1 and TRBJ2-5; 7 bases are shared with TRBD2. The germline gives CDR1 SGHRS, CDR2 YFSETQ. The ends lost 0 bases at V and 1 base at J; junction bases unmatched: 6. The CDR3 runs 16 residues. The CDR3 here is CASSLGPSGVQETQYF. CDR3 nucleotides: TGCGCCAGCAGCTTGGGCCCTAGCGGAGTCCAAGAGACCCAGTACTTC.

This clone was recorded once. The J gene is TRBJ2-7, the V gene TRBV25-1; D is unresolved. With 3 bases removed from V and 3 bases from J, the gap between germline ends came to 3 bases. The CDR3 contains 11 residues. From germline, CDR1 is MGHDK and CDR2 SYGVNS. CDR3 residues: CASSDNYEQYF. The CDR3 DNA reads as TGTGCCAGCAGTGACAACTACGAGCAGTACTTC.

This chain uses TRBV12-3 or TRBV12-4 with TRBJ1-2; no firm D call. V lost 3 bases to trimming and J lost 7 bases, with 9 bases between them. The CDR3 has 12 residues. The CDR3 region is CASSFRVSGYTF. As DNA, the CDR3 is TGTGCCAGCAGTTTCCGGGTTAGTGGCTACACCTTC.

The CDR3 sequence is CATRTGGSYEQYF. For the CDR3, the DNA is TGTGCCACCCGGACAGGGGGCTCCTACGAGCAGTACTTC. The chain has TRBV6-5 and TRBJ2-7; the match to TRBD1 covers 10 bases. This CDR3 has 13 residues. Germline-derived CDR1 and CDR2 are MNHEY and SVGAGI. With 10 bases clipped from V and 0 bases from J, the junction kept 3 bases outside the gene matches.

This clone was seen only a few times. CDR3 in DNA: TGTGCCATCAGTGAGAACGGCTATGGCTACACCTTC. Amino acids: CAISENGYGYTF. The rearrangement links TRBV10-3 to TRBJ1-2; D remains unclear. The CDR3 totals 12 residues. The V gene's germline CDR1 is ENHRY and CDR2 SYGVKD. Trimming cost V 2 bases and J 4 bases, with 5 bases left between them.

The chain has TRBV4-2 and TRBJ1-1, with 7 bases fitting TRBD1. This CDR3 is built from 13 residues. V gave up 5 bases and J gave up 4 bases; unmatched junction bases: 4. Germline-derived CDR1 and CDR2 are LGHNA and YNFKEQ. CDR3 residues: CASSSPGGTEAFF. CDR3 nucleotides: TGTGCCAGCAGCTCCCCAGGGGGCACTGAAGCTTTCTTT.

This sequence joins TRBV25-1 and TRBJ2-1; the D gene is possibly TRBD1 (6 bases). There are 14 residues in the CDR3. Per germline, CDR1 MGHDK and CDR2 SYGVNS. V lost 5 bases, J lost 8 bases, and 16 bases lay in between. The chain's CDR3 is CASSRGSRADEQFF. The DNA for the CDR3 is TGTGCCAGCAGTAGGGGGTCTCGGGCGGATGAGCAGTTCTTC.

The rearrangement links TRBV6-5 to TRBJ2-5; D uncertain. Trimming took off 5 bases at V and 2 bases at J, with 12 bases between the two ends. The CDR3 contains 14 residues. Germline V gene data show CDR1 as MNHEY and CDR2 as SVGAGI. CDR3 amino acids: CASSPQQTQETQYF. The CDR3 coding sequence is TGTGCCAGCAGTCCTCAGCAAACTCAAGAGACCCAGTACTTC.